These T cell receptor beta chains were read from a single sample in a study of blood T cell repertoires in COVID-19. The repertoire was sequenced with immunoSEQ multiplex PCR; TCRdb's copy has only in-frame clones and lacks some. The profile shows some 340,000 clones, about 89% of them singletons. Sequencing was carried out using PBMCs or T cells enriched from blood (not recorded which). These TCRs come from a woman aged 30 to 39 who had recovered from COVID-19. Each CDR3 is given with its conserved first and last residue. D genes are given only for firm matches.

j_call,d_call,cdr3_length,v_call,cdr3_aa,cdr3_nt
TRBJ2-7,.,17,TRBV9,CASSVATSGSGNAEQYF,TGTGCCAGCAGCGTAGCTACATCTGGGAGCGGTAACGCCGAGCAGTACTTC
TRBJ2-5,.,13,TRBV11-2,CASSFDRYETQYF,TGTGCCAGCAGCTTTGACAGATATGAGACCCAGTACTTC
TRBJ1-2,TRBD1,13,TRBV5-1,CASSQTGDYGYTF,TGCGCCAGCAGCCAAACAGGGGACTATGGCTACACCTTC
TRBJ1-1,.,13,TRBV30,CAWKAGGYTEAFF,TGTGCCTGGAAGGCCGGCGGATACACTGAAGCTTTCTTT
TRBJ1-3,.,14,TRBV7-8,CASSSVGGGNTIYF,TGTGCCAGCAGCTCGGTGGGAGGTGGAAACACCATATATTTT
TRBJ2-5,TRBD1,14,TRBV4-3,CASSRGTDWETQYF,TGCGCCAGCAGCCGGGGGACAGATTGGGAGACCCAGTACTTC
TRBJ1-6,TRBD1,13,TRBV11-1,CASSIDRDSPLHF,TGTGCCAGCAGCATCGACAGGGATTCACCCCTCCACTTT
TRBJ2-5,TRBD2,15,TRBV28,CASSPPGGGRETQYF,TGTGCCAGCAGTCCTCCGGGGGGGGGCCGGGAGACCCAGTACTTC
TRBJ1-6,.,14,TRBV25-1,CASSRTGREAPLHF,TGTGCCAGCAGTCGTACAGGGCGGGAGGCACCCCTCCACTTT
TRBJ1-5,.,14,TRBV30,CAWSLQGLGQPQHF,TGTGCCTGGAGTCTACAGGGTCTAGGCCAGCCCCAGCATTTT
TRBJ1-6,TRBD1,16,TRBV4-1,CASSQVRQGLGSPLHF,TGCGCCAGCAGCCAAGTAAGACAGGGATTAGGTTCACCCCTCCACTTT
TRBJ2-7,TRBD2,16,TRBV3-1/TRBV3-2,CASSQDTTSGMGEQYF,TGTGCCAGCAGCCAAGACACCACTAGCGGGATGGGGGAGCAGTACTTC
TRBJ1-5,TRBD1,18,TRBV7-9,CASSLAPDRGRGNQPQHF,TGTGCCAGCAGCTTAGCTCCGGACAGGGGGCGAGGCAATCAGCCCCAGCATTTT
TRBJ1-3,TRBD1,14,TRBV29-1,CSVGDRGVGNTIYF,TGCAGCGTTGGGGACAGGGGGGTTGGAAACACCATATATTTT
TRBJ2-1,.,14,TRBV4-1,CASSQDVGRSVWFF,TGCGCCAGCAGCCAAGACGTGGGGCGATCGGTTTGGTTCTTC